Each of the 12 T cell receptor beta chains below was sequenced from the same sample in a study of blood T cell repertoires in COVID-19 (dated by TCRdb to about 2020). The method behind the library was the immunoSEQ multiplex PCR assay. TCRdb provides this immuneACCESS table in a form limited to in-frame rearrangements. Some clones are lacking; in checked studies, under half of them reflect an unresolved V gene, and why the rest are absent is not known. The sample table lists 250,000 to 350,000 clones, under 90% of them with a count of one. Less than 3.5% of the sample lies in the top ten. Input material: PBMCs or T cells enriched from blood (not recorded which). These receptors originate from a woman in her 50s who had been exposed to COVID-19.

The V gene is TRBV5-1, the J gene TRBJ2-3; 7 positions match TRBD2. The CDR3 has 16 amino acids. Trimming removed 0 bases from V and 1 base from J; junction bases left unmatched: 5. Looked up from germline, CDR1 is SGHRS and CDR2 is YFSETQ. CDR3 coding DNA: TGCGCCAGCAGCTTGGCCTTTCTAGCGGGCACAGATACGCAGTATTTT. As protein: CASSLAFLAGTDTQYF.

The rearrangement links TRBV19 to TRBJ1-3; perhaps TRBD1 as D (6 bases). This CDR3 spans 14 amino acids. The germline V gene encodes CDR1 LNHDA and CDR2 SQIVND (reference sequence). V was clipped by 8 bases and J by 0 bases, with 11 bases between them. The CDR3 here is CASGRGGSGNTIYF. CDR3 DNA sequence: TGTGCCAGTGGACGAGGGGGCTCTGGAAACACCATATATTTT.

The table lists this clone with a few counts. The CDR3 sequence: CASRRGGGAHTDTQYF. CDR3 sequence (DNA): TGTGCCAGCAGGCGGGGGGGCGGAGCCCACACAGATACGCAGTATTTT. The V call is TRBV7-2, the J call TRBJ2-3; 9 bases match TRBD2. Germline V gives CDR1 SGHTA, CDR2 FQGNSA. J lost 2 bases, V lost 6 bases, and 9 bases had no gene match. The CDR3 has 16 amino acids. The complete variable domain, with remaining parts taken from reference TRBV7-2 and TRBJ2-3, reads GAGVSQSPSNKVTEKGKDVELRCDPISGHTALYWYRQSLGQGLEFLIYFQGNSAPDKSGLPSDRFSAERTGGSVSTLTIQRTQQEDSAVYLCASRRGGGAHTDTQYFGPGTRLTVL.

The chain has TRBV25-1 and TRBJ2-5, with 7 nucleotides matching TRBD2. J gave up 7 bases and V 2 bases, and 7 bases lay outside the gene matches. The CDR3 loop spans 14 amino acids. Germline-derived CDR1 and CDR2 are MGHDK and SYGVNS. The CDR3 sequence is CASSEAGVFGTQYF. In DNA, the CDR3 is TGTGCCAGCAGTGAAGCGGGGGTATTTGGGACCCAGTACTTC.

This chain joins TRBV5-6 and TRBJ1-1; 8 positions agree with TRBD1. Germline assignment: CDR1 SGHDT and CDR2 YYEEEE. The CDR3 has 14 residues. The ends lost 2 bases at V and 3 bases at J; junction bases unmatched: 3. The CDR3 region has the DNA TGTGCCAGCAGCTTCGGACAGGGTCACACTGAAGCTTTCTTT. Translation gives CASSFGQGHTEAFF.

The J gene is TRBJ1-5, the V gene TRBV20-1; a possible D gene is TRBD1 (5 bases). CDR1 is DFQATT and CDR2 is SNEGSKA in the germline V gene (reference sequence). Trimming left V 5 bases short and J 4 bases short, with 15 bases between. CDR3 length equals 14 residues. CDR3 sequence: CSAGGTSVNQPQHF. Written as DNA, the CDR3 is TGCAGTGCTGGTGGGACTTCCGTTAATCAGCCCCAGCATTTT.

V is TRBV9 and J is TRBJ1-6; D is possibly TRBD1 (5 bases). Trimming took 1 base from V and 7 from J, leaving 12 bases between them. The germline gives CDR1 SGDLS, CDR2 YYNGEE. The CDR3 length is 15 residues. CDR3 sequence reads: CASSVRGTPNSPLHF. DNA for the CDR3: TGTGCCAGCAGCGTACGAGGGACTCCCAATTCACCCCTCCACTTT.

The CDR3 bases are TGTGCCAGTACTATGGATACAGGGTTGGATCAGCCCCAGCATTTT. This gives the protein CASTMDTGLDQPQHF. The rearrangement joins TRBV19 to TRBJ1-5, with a tentative D call TRBD1 (6 bases). CDR1 is LNHDA and CDR2 is SQIVND in the germline V gene (reference sequence). CDR3 size: 15 residues. Between the trimmed V and J ends, which lost 7 bases and 5 bases, there was a span of 18 bases.

The chain couples TRBV7-9 to TRBJ1-6; 7 bases are a match to TRBD1. Trimming cost V 5 bases and J 9 bases; bases outside gene matches: 7. CDR1 is SEHNR and CDR2 is FQNEAQ in the germline V gene (reference sequence). The CDR3 consists of 14 residues. The CDR3 loop is CASSRQGSGSPLHF. As DNA, the CDR3 is TGTGCCAGCAGCCGACAGGGATCGGGTTCACCCCTCCACTTT.

V gene TRBV6-5 combines with J gene TRBJ1-1; the D gene is possibly TRBD1 (5 bases). Looked up from germline, CDR1 is MNHEY and CDR2 is SVGAGI. This CDR3 spans 15 amino acids. V shed 0 bases and J shed 5 bases, with 13 bases lying between them. The CDR3 region has the DNA TGTGCCAGCAGTTACTCGATCGGGGGGGGGACTGAAGCTTTCTTT. This translates into CASSYSIGGGTEAFF.

The chain joins TRBV6-9 to TRBJ2-4; D call uncertain. Per the germline V gene, CDR1 is MNHGY and CDR2 is SVAAGI. Between the trimmed V and J ends, which lost 1 base and 3 bases, there was a span of 10 bases. The CDR3 is 15 amino acids. CDR3 nucleotide sequence: TGTGCCAGCAGTTATTGGGCTCTGGACAAAAACATTCAGTACTTC. Its protein is CASSYWALDKNIQYF.

The V call is TRBV5-8, the J call TRBJ2-1, with TRBD2 as a possible D gene (5 bases). CDR3 length: 15 residues. CDR1 and CDR2 from the germline V gene are SGHTS and YDEGEE. Trimming took off 3 bases at V and 4 bases at J, with 14 bases between the two ends. Here the CDR3 DNA reads TGTGCCAGCAGCTCCGGTGTAGCGTCGTACAATGAGCAGTTCTTC. It codes for CASSSGVASYNEQFF.